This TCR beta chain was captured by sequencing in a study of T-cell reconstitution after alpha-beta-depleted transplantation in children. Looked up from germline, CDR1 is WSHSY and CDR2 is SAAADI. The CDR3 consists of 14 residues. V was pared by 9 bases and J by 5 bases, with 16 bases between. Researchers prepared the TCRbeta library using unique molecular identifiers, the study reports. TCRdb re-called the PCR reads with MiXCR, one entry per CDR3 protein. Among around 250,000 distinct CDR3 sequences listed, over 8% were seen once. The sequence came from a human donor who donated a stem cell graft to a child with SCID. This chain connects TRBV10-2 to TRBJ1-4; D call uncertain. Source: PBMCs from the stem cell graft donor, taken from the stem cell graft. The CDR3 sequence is CASEYGVLNEKLFF. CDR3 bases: TGCGCCAGTGAATATGGGGTCTTGAATGAAAAACTGTTTTTT.